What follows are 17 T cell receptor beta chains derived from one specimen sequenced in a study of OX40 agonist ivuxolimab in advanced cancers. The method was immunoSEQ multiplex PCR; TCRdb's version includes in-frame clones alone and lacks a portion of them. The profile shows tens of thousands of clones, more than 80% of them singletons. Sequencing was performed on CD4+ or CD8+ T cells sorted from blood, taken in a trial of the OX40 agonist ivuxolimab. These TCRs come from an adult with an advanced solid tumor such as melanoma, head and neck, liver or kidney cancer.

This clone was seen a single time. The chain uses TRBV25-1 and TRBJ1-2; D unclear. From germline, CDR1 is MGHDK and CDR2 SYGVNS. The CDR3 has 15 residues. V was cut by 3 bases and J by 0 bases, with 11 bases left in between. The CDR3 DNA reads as TGTGCCAGCAGTGATCCAAGGAGCCCTAACTATGGCTACACCTTC. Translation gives CASSDPRSPNYGYTF.

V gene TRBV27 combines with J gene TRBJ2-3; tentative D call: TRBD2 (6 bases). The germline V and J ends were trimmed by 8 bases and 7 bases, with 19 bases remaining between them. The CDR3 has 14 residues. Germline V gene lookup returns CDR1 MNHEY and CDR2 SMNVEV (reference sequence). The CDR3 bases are TGTGCCAGCGGAGGGGCTTCGTCGACATATACGCAGTATTTT. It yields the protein CASGGASSTYTQYF.

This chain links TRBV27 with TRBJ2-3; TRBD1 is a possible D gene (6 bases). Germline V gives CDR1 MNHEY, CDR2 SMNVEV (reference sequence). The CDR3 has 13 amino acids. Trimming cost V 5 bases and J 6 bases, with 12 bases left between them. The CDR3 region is CASSPGESDTQYF. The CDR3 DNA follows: TGTGCCAGCAGTCCAGGGGAGAGCGATACGCAGTATTTT.

The CDR3 region is CARKAGPVGYEQYF. CDR3 in DNA: TGTGCCCGAAAAGCGGGGCCTGTGGGGTACGAGCAGTACTTC. The rearrangement links TRBV30 to TRBJ2-7; the match to TRBD2 covers 7 bases. The CDR3 sequence is 14 residues long. J lost 4 bases, V lost 8 bases, and 14 bases had no gene match. Per germline, CDR1 GTSNPN and CDR2 SVGIG (reference sequence).

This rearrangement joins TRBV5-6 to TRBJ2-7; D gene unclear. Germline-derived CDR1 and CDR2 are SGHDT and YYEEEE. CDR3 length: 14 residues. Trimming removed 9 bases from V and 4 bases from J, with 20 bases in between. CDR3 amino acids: CATSKYQNLYEQYF. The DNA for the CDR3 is TGTGCCACCTCAAAGTATCAGAACCTTTACGAGCAGTACTTC.

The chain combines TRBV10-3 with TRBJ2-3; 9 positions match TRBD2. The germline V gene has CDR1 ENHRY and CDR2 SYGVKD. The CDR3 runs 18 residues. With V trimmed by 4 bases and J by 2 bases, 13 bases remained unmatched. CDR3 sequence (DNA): TGTGCCATCAGTGGATACTCCAAGGGACTAGCCGACACAGATACGCAGTATTTT. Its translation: CAISGYSKGLADTDTQYF.

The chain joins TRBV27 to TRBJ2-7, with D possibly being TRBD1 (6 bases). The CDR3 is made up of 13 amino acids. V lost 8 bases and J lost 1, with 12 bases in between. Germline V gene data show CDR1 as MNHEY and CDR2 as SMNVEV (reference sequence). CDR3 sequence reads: CASRDTLSYEQYF. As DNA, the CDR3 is TGTGCCAGCCGGGACACCCTTTCCTACGAGCAGTACTTC.

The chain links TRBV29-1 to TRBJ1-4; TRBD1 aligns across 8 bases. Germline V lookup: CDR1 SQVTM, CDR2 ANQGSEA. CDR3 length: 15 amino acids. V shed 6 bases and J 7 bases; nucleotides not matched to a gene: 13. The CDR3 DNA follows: TGCAGCGTACGGGCACGGGGGGACAGGCGTGAAAAACTGTTTTTT. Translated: CSVRARGDRREKLFF.

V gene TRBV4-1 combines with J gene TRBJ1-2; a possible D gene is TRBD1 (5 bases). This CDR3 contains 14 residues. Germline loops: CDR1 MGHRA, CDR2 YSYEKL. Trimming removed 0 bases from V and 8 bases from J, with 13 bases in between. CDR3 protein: CASSQDQLGGGYTF. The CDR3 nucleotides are TGCGCCAGCAGCCAAGATCAGCTTGGGGGAGGCTACACCTTC.

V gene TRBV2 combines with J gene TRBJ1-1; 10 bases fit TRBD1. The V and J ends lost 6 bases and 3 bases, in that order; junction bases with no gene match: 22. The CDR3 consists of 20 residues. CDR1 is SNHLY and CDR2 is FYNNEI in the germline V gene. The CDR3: CASSDSLGGTGVGLDTEAFF. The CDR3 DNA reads TGTGCCAGCAGCGACTCTCTCGGGGGGACAGGGGTAGGCTTGGACACTGAAGCTTTCTTT.

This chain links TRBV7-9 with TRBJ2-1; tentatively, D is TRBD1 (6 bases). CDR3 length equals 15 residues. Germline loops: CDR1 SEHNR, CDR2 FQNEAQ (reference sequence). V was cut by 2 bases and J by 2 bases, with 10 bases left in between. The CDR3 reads CASSLLNRAYNEQFF. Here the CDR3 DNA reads TGTGCCAGCAGCTTATTGAACAGGGCCTACAATGAGCAGTTCTTC.

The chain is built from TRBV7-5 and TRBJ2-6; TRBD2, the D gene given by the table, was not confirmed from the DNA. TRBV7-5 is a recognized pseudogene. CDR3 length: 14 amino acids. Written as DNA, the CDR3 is TGTGTCAGAAGCCTCTGCGAGAGGGCCAACGTCCTGACTTTC. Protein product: CVRSLCERANVLTF.

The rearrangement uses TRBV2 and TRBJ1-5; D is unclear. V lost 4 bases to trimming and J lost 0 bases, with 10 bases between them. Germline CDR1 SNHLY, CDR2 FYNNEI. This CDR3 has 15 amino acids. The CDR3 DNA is TGTGCCAGCAGTGTGTCGGGTTATAGCAATCAGCCCCAGCATTTT. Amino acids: CASSVSGYSNQPQHF.

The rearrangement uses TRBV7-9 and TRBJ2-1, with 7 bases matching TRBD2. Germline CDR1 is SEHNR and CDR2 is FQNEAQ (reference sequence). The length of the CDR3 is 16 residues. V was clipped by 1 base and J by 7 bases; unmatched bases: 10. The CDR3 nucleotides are TGTGCCAGCAGCTTAGACGGGGTAGGGACTAAAAATGAGCAGTTCTTC. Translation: CASSLDGVGTKNEQFF.

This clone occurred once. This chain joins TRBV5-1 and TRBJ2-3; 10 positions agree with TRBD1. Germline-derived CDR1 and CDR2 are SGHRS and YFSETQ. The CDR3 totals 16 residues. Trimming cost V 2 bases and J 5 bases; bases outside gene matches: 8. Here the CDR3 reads CASSLQGQGVVDTQYF. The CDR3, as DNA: TGCGCCAGCAGCTTACAAGGACAGGGGGTGGTAGATACGCAGTATTTT.

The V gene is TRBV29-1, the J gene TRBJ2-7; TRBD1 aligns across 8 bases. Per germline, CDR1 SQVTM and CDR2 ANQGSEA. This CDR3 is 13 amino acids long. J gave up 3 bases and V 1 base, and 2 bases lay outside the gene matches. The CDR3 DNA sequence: TGCAGCGTTGAAGGGACAGGGTTCTACGAGCAGTACTTC. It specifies CSVEGTGFYEQYF.

CDR3 in DNA: TGTGCCAGCAGCTTAACGGATGAGCAGTTCTTC. Encoded protein: CASSLTDEQFF. This chain uses TRBV7-8 with TRBJ2-1; D not resolved. Looked up from germline, CDR1 is SGHVS and CDR2 is FQNEAQ. Trimming pared 2 bases from V and 8 bases from J, leaving 4 bases between. CDR3 size: 11 residues.